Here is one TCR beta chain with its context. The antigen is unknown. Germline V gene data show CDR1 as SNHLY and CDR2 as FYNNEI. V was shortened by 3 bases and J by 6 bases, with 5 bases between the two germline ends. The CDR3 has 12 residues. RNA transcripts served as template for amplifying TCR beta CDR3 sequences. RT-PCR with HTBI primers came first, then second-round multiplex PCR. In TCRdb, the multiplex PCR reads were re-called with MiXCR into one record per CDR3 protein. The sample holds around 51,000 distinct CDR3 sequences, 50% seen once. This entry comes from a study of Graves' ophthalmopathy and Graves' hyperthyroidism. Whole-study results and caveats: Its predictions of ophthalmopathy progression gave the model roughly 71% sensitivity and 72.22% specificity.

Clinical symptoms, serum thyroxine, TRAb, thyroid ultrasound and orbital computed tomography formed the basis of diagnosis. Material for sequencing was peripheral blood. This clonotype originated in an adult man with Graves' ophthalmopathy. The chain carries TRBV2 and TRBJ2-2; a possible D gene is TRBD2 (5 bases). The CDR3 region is CASSDGAGELFF. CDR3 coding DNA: TGTGCCAGCAGTGACGGGGCCGGGGAGCTGTTTTTT.